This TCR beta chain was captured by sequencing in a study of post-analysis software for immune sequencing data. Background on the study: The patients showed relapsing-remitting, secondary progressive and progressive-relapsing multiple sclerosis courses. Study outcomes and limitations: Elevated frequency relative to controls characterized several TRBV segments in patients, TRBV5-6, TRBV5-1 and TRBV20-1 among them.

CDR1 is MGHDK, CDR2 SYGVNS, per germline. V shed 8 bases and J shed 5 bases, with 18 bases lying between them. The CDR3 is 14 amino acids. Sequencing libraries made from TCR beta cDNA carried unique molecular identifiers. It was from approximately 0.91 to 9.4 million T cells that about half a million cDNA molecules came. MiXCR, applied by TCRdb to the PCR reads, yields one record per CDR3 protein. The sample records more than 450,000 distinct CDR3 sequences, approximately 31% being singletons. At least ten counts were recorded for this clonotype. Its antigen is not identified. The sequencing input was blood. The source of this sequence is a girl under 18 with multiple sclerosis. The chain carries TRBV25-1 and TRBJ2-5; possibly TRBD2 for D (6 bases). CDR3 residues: CASRRTGGMETQYF. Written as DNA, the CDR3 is TGTGCCAGCCGTAGGACTGGAGGGATGGAGACCCAGTACTTC.